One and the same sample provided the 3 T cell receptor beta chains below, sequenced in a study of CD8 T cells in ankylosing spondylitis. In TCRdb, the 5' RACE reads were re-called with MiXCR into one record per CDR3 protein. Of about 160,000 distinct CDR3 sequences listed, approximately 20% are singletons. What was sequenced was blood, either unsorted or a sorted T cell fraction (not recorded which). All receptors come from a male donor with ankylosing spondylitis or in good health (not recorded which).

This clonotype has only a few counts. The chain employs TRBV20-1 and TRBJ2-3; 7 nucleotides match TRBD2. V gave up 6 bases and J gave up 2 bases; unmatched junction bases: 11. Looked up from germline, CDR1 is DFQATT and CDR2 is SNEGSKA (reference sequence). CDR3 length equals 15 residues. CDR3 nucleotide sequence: TGCAGTGCCCACCCTCTGCGGGAGCCCACAGATACGCAGTATTTT. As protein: CSAHPLREPTDTQYF.

CDR3 sequence reads: CSVGGGLAGVPDTQYF. The DNA of the CDR3 is TGCAGCGTTGGAGGCGGCCTAGCGGGAGTTCCAGATACGCAGTATTTT. The chain employs TRBV29-1 and TRBJ2-3; TRBD2 agrees at 10 bases. The CDR3 length is 16 residues. The V gene's germline CDR1 is SQVTM and CDR2 ANQGSEA. With V trimmed by 4 bases and J by 4 bases, 11 bases remained unmatched.

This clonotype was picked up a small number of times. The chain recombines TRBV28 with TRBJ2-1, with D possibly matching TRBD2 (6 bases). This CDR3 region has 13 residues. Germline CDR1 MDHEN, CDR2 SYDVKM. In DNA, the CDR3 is TGTGCGACTTTGCGGGGAGATGGTAATGAGCAGTTCTTC. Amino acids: CATLRGDGNEQFF.